Here is one TCR beta chain with its context. The data belong to a study of shared clonotypes between healthy human individuals. Study-level background: Contributing individuals were two females and a few males aged 18 to 49.

V was cut by 0 bases and J by 2 bases, with 5 bases left in between. The germline gives CDR1 SGDLS, CDR2 YYNGEE. CDR3 length: 13 amino acids. Splitting of each subset's genomic DNA was done evenly across several immunoSEQ plates. The authors' processing: Filtering of immunoSEQ junctional sequences could not match full-length read filtering. The protocol was immunoSEQ multiplex PCR, while the TCRdb copy is restricted to in-frame clones and leaves out a portion. Clone size and V and J calls were adopted from that table, with D and trimming inferred from the DNA. Of some 490,000 clones detected, about 84% appear once; the ten largest clones hold 12%.

The genes are TRBV9 and TRBJ1-1, with D unresolved. The TCR comes from a woman aged 40 to 49 in good health. Some clones in this sample may be carry-over from other donors' samples. The sample taken for sequencing was PBMCs. CDR3 sequence (DNA): TGTGCCAGCAGCGTAGAAGGAAACACTGAAGCTTTCTTT. This gives the protein CASSVEGNTEAFF.